These T cell receptor beta chains were read from a single sample in a study of blood T cell repertoires in COVID-19. The table came from immunoSEQ multiplex PCR; TCRdb's copy has only in-frame clones and leaves some out. Among approximately 62,000 clones listed, under 85% were seen once. The sequencing input was peripheral blood. These receptors were obtained from a woman in her forties or fifties with active or convalescent COVID-19. CDR3s include the opening cysteine and the closing phenylalanine or tryptophan. A D gene is named only where the DNA matches it firmly. Clone size appears in some rows only: once, few, many, or a class for an expanded clone.

size,D,V,J,DNA,CDR3
.,TRBD2,TRBV9,TRBJ2-2,TGTGCCAGCAGCGCCCCCCAAGCGGGAGCGAACACCGGGGAGCTGTTTTTT,CASSAPQAGANTGELFF
.,TRBD2,TRBV24-1,TRBJ2-2,TGTGCCACCAGTGATCGCCCCCGACTAGCGGGAGATCCCGGGGAGCTGTTTTTT,CATSDRPRLAGDPGELFF
once,.,TRBV2,TRBJ2-7,TGTGCCAGCAATCCGGGAGCGGGACAAAGGGAGCAGTACTTC,CASNPGAGQREQYF
.,.,TRBV3-1/TRBV3-2,TRBJ2-7,TGTGCCAGCAGCCAAGATCGAGGGGGGGCGCAGTACTTC,CASSQDRGGAQYF
once,TRBD1,TRBV27,TRBJ1-5,TGTGCCAGCAGTCCGTACCCCCCTCCGACAGGGGAACAGCCCCAGCATTTT,CASSPYPPPTGEQPQHF
few,.,TRBV7-8,TRBJ2-1,TGTGCCAGCAGCCTACTCGCGGTCGCCTACAATGAGCAGTTCTTC,CASSLLAVAYNEQFF
.,TRBD2,TRBV25-1,TRBJ2-3,TGTGCCAGCAGTGACTTAGCGGGATGGGAAGGGGATACGCAGTATTTT,CASSDLAGWEGDTQYF
.,.,TRBV29-1,TRBJ1-2,TGCAGCGTTGGGGGGCGCGGAGACTATGGCTACACCTTC,CSVGGRGDYGYTF
.,TRBD1,TRBV5-6,TRBJ1-4,TGTGCCAGCAGCATACAGGGGGCTAATGAAAAACTGTTTTTT,CASSIQGANEKLFF
once,TRBD2,TRBV4-1,TRBJ2-5,TGCGCCAGCAGCCAGGGACTAGCGGGAGGGCCGGGGGAGACCCAGTACTTC,CASSQGLAGGPGETQYF
.,.,TRBV3-1/TRBV3-2,TRBJ1-3,TGTGCCAGCAGCCAATTGAGTAGCTCTGGAAACACCATATATTTT,CASSQLSSSGNTIYF
.,TRBD2,TRBV2,TRBJ2-7,TGTGCCAGCAGTGAGCGTCGGGGGGGGAGGTACGAGCAGTACTTC,CASSERRGGRYEQYF
.,TRBD1,TRBV19,TRBJ1-2,TGTGCCAGTAGTTTCCGACAGGGCCCTTATGGCTACACCTTC,CASSFRQGPYGYTF
.,.,TRBV6-4,TRBJ2-7,TGTGCCAGCAGTGACGGTCAGGGGAGAGATGGCTACGAGCAGTACTTC,CASSDGQGRDGYEQYF
once,TRBD2,TRBV9,TRBJ2-1,TGTGCCAGCAGCTTCCGACTAGCGGGAGGGTACAATGAGCAGTTCTTC,CASSFRLAGGYNEQFF
once,TRBD1,TRBV7-9,TRBJ1-1,TGTGCCAGCAGCGATCCATGGACAGGGGGAAACACTGAAGCTTTCTTT,CASSDPWTGGNTEAFF
once,.,TRBV23-1,TRBJ2-7,TGCGCCACCCTAATCTCGGGACAAGCCTCCTACGAGCAGTACTTC,CATLISGQASYEQYF
.,TRBD1,TRBV20-1,TRBJ1-1,TGCAGTGCTAGTTCGGACAGGGGGGACCCGAACACTGAAGCTTTCTTT,CSASSDRGDPNTEAFF
.,TRBD2,TRBV4-1,TRBJ2-7,TGCGCCAGCAGCCTCCGAGAGCTAGCGGGGAACTCCTACGAGCAGTACTTC,CASSLRELAGNSYEQYF
.,TRBD1,TRBV2,TRBJ1-1,TGTGCCAGCAGGACAGGGCCCCAGGGGACTGAAGCTTTCTTT,CASRTGPQGTEAFF
.,TRBD1,TRBV18,TRBJ1-2,TGTGCCAGCTCACCCACAGGGGGCTCGAACTATGGCTACACCTTC,CASSPTGGSNYGYTF
.,.,TRBV20-1,TRBJ2-7,TGCAGTGCCCTTTGGCTTTCTGAGCAGTACTTC,CSALWLSEQYF
.,.,TRBV9,TRBJ1-2,TGTGCCAGCAGCGTAGCCGGGGGCTATGGCTACACCTTC,CASSVAGGYGYTF
.,.,TRBV6-2/TRBV6-3,TRBJ1-1,TGTGCCAGCAGCCGCCTTGCTTACATGAACACTGAAGCTTTCTTT,CASSRLAYMNTEAFF
many,TRBD2,TRBV6-6,TRBJ2-7,TGTGCCAGCAGACCCCAGAGCGGGAGGGCCTACGAGCAGTACTTC,CASRPQSGRAYEQYF
.,TRBD1,TRBV7-9,TRBJ2-7,TGTGCCAGCAGCCAGGGACAGTACTACGAGCAGTACTTC,CASSQGQYYEQYF
.,TRBD1,TRBV19,TRBJ1-1,TGTGCCAGTAGTATTCGGACAGGGGTGACTGAAGCTTTCTTT,CASSIRTGVTEAFF
.,.,TRBV6-1,TRBJ1-5,TGTGCCAGCAGTGAACAGGGCTCAGGTGATCAGCCCCAGCATTTT,CASSEQGSGDQPQHF
few,.,TRBV3-1/TRBV3-2,TRBJ2-7,TGTGCCAGCAGCCAACCCCGCTGGCAGGGCGCCTACGAGCAGTACTTC,CASSQPRWQGAYEQYF
.,.,TRBV4-3,TRBJ1-1,TGCGCCAGCAGCCGGGGGGACTACTCGAACACTGAAGCTTTCTTT,CASSRGDYSNTEAFF
.,.,TRBV21-1,TRBJ2-7,TGTGCCATCATAAGCAACCTAGGGGGTACAACCTACGAGCAGTACTTC,CAIISNLGGTTYEQYF
.,.,TRBV6-2/TRBV6-3,TRBJ1-2,TGTGCCAGCAGTTACCCGGGGGTCGTTGCTGGCTACACCTTC,CASSYPGVVAGYTF
.,.,TRBV6-5,TRBJ1-2,TGTGCCAGCAGTTATTCAGATGATACGGGCTACACCTTC,CASSYSDDTGYTF
.,TRBD2,TRBV13,TRBJ2-1,TGTGCCAGCAGCCCCGGACTAGCGGGGAATGAGCAGTTCTTC,CASSPGLAGNEQFF
.,.,TRBV7-9,TRBJ1-2,TGTGCCAGCAGCTTGAGGGGGGGCGACTATGGCTACACCTTC,CASSLRGGDYGYTF
.,.,TRBV29-1,TRBJ2-7,TGCAGCGTTGAAGGTTTGCGGAACGAGCAGTACTTC,CSVEGLRNEQYF
few,TRBD1,TRBV28,TRBJ1-6,TGTGCCAGCAGGCTAGGGGGCAACTATAATTCACCCCTCCACTTT,CASRLGGNYNSPLHF
.,TRBD2,TRBV7-9,TRBJ2-2,TGTGCCAGCAGCTTTTGGCTAGCGGGAGGGACCGGGGAGCTGTTTTTT,CASSFWLAGGTGELFF
once,TRBD1,TRBV5-6,TRBJ1-1,TGTGCCAGCAGCATCGATCCGGGACAGATGAACACTGAAGCTTTCTTT,CASSIDPGQMNTEAFF
.,TRBD1,TRBV29-1,TRBJ1-2,TGCAGCGTTTGGGACAGGTCTAACTATGGCTACACCTTC,CSVWDRSNYGYTF
medium-sized,.,TRBV7-2,TRBJ2-7,TGTGCCAGCAGCTTAGGGACTCACCTCGGAGAGCAGTACTTC,CASSLGTHLGEQYF
few,TRBD2,TRBV28,TRBJ2-3,TGTGCCAGCAGCCGCCGGGCTAGCGGGGGGGATACGCAGTATTTT,CASSRRASGGDTQYF
.,TRBD1,TRBV5-4,TRBJ2-3,TGTGCCAGCAGTCGGGACAGGGGAAGGACAGATACGCAGTATTTT,CASSRDRGRTDTQYF
.,TRBD1,TRBV19,TRBJ2-7,TGTGCCAGTAGTAAAAGGGGGCTGGACCACGAGCAGTACTTC,CASSKRGLDHEQYF
.,TRBD2,TRBV3-1/TRBV3-2,TRBJ2-2,TGTGCCAGCAGCCCACTTGGGACTAGCGGCAACACCGGGGAGCTGTTTTTT,CASSPLGTSGNTGELFF
.,TRBD1,TRBV5-1,TRBJ1-2,TGCGCCAGCAGCTTGGAATCGGGCAGGGGGGTTGGCTACACCTTC,CASSLESGRGVGYTF
few,.,TRBV18,TRBJ2-1,TGTGCCAGCTCACCGGCAGGGGGGTCCTACAATGAGCAGTTCTTC,CASSPAGGSYNEQFF
.,.,TRBV9,TRBJ2-5,TGTGCCAGCAGTGCTGAGCGGAACCAAGAGACCCAGTACTTC,CASSAERNQETQYF
.,TRBD2,TRBV29-1,TRBJ2-3,TGCAGCGTTTTACTAGCGGGAGGCACAGATACGCAGTATTTT,CSVLLAGGTDTQYF
once,.,TRBV9,TRBJ2-1,TGTGCCAGCAGCGTACTGAGCGTCAGAGACAATGAGCAGTTCTTC,CASSVLSVRDNEQFF
.,TRBD2,TRBV7-2,TRBJ2-5,TGTGCCAGCAGCTTCAGAGCGGGAAGGGAGACCCAGTACTTC,CASSFRAGRETQYF
.,.,TRBV7-3,TRBJ2-6,TGTGCCAGCAGCTTGTCCCGGGACTTCTCTGGGGCCAACGTCCTGACTTTC,CASSLSRDFSGANVLTF
.,.,TRBV2,TRBJ2-2,TGTGCCAGCAATAGAGAGAGGGACGGGGAGCTGTTTTTT,CASNRERDGELFF
.,TRBD2,TRBV4-1,TRBJ2-1,TGCGCCAGCAGCCCAGCTAGCGGGGGGACCTACAATGAGCAGTTCTTC,CASSPASGGTYNEQFF
.,.,TRBV7-9,TRBJ1-3,TGTGCCAGCAGCTTAGGATTATTGACAGGTCGACGTCTCGGGGACACCATATATTTT,CASSLGLLTGRRLGDTIYF